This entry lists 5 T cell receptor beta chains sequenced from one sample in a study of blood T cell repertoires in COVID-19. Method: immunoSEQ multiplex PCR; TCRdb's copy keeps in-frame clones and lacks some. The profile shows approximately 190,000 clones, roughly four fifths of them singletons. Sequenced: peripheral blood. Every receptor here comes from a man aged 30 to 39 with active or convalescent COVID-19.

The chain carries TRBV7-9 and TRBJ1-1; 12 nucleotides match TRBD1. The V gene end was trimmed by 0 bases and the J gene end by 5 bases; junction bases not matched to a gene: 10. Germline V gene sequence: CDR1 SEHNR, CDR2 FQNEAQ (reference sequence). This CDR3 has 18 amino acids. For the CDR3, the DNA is TGTGCCAGCAGCTTAGCGGGACAGGGGGCGCGGAAAGCAACTGAAGCTTTCTTT. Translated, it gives CASSLAGQGARKATEAFF.

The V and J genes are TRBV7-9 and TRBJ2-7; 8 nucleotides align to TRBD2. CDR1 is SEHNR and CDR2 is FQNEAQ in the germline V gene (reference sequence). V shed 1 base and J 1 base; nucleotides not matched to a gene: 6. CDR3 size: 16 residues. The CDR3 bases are TGTGCCAGCAGCTTAGAAACTAGCGGTGCATCCTACGAGCAGTACTTC. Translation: CASSLETSGASYEQYF. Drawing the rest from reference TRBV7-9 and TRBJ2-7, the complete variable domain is DTGVSQNPRHKITKRGQNVTFRCDPISEHNRLYWYRQTLGQGPEFLTYFQNEAQLEKSRLLSDRFSAERPKGSFSTLEIQRTEQGDSAMYLCASSLETSGASYEQYFGPGTRLTVT.

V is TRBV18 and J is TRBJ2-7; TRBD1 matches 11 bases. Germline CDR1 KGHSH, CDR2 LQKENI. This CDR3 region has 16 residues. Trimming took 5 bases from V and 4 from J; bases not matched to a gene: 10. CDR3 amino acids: CASSGTGGFPQYEQYV. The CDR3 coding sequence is TGTGCCAGCTCAGGGACAGGGGGGTTCCCACAATACGAGCAGTACGTC.

CDR3 bases: TGTGCCAGCAGCTTGGGAGTGAACACTGAAGCTTTCTTT. Translated, it gives CASSLGVNTEAFF. The chain couples TRBV11-2 to TRBJ1-1; D call uncertain. Trimming left V 3 bases short and J 0 bases short, with 5 bases between. Germline V gives CDR1 SGHAT, CDR2 FQNNGV. This CDR3 has 13 residues.

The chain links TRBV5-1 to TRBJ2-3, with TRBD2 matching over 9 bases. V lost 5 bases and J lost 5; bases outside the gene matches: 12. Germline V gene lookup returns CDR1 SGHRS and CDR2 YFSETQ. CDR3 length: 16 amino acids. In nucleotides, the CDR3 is TGCGCCAGCAGGAACCCCCCCGGAGCGGGGGGAGATACGCAGTATTTT. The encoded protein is CASRNPPGAGGDTQYF.